This T cell receptor (beta chain) was identified during a study of blood T cell repertoires in COVID-19. About the study: T cells, B-cell-depleted T cells, or PBMCs provided the cDNA or gDNA that served as material.

As for this clone: The junction differs from germline at one of its ends, possibly a read error.

Libraries were prepared by immunoSEQ multiplex PCR; TCRdb keeps only in-frame clonotypes and omits some of them. The sample contains around 310,000 clones, 90% of which appear only once. Per the germline V gene, CDR1 is SGHTA and CDR2 is FQGNSA. This CDR3 has 14 residues. The source material was peripheral blood. The TCR comes from a woman aged 40 to 50 with COVID-19, enrolled during active disease. The chain links TRBV7-2 to TRBJ2-7, with a possible D match to TRBD1 (6 bases). CDR3 sequence reads: CASSIARGDYEQYF. The CDR3 nucleotides are TGTGCCAGCAGCATAGCCAGGGGCGACTACGAGCAGTACTTC.